This T cell receptor (beta chain) came from a study of T cells after yellow fever vaccination. General observations from the study: Subsequent booster samples again held most clones from primary vaccination (approximately 95% CD4, roughly 90% CD8). A small share of clonotypes appeared in both CD4 and CD8 compartments.

TCRdb independently ran MiXCR on the 5' RACE reads; one entry per CDR3 protein. The sample shows about 340,000 distinct CDR3 sequences, about an eighth of them seen only once. For this clonotype: Its target is unknown.

The CDR3 contains 18 residues. V shed 0 bases and J 5 bases; nucleotides not matched to a gene: 10. CDR1 and CDR2 from the germline V gene are MNHEY and SVGAGI. The rearrangement uses TRBV6-5 and TRBJ2-3; 11 positions match TRBD2. Sequenced material: CD4+ T cells sorted from PBMCs, taken 15 days after the yellow fever booster vaccination. The sequence derives from a man between 18 and 29 years old who received the YFV17D yellow fever vaccine. The CDR3 bases are TGTGCCAGCAGTTACTCTATCGGTAGCGGGGGGGCCGGAGATACGCAGTATTTT. Translation gives CASSYSIGSGGAGDTQYF.